This entry lists 9 T cell receptor beta chains sequenced from one sample in a study of cytomegalovirus exposure and HLA in healthy donors. In the PCR, 60 Vbeta and 13 Jbeta primers were used. Sequencing used immunoSEQ multiplex PCR; TCRdb keeps in-frame clones, though not all of them. The sample shows 100,000 to 150,000 clones, about four fifths of them seen only once. Input material: PBMCs. These TCRs come from a woman in her thirties or forties in good health and CMV-seronegative.

The CDR3: CASSVTGYSEAFF. The CDR3 DNA is TGTGCCAGCAGCGTGACAGGGTACTCTGAAGCTTTCTTT. The J gene is TRBJ1-1, the V gene TRBV9; TRBD1 aligns across 7 bases. Germline CDR1 and CDR2: SGDLS and YYNGEE. J was trimmed by 6 bases and V by 2 bases; bases with no gene match: 4. This CDR3 region has 13 residues.

CDR3 DNA sequence: TGTGCCAGCAGCGGCGATGGCTACACCTTC. Translation: CASSGDGYTF. This sequence joins TRBV9 and TRBJ1-2; D unresolved. The V end lost 3 bases, the J end lost 6 bases, and 3 bases lay between the germline ends. CDR3 length equals 10 residues. Germline V gives CDR1 SGDLS, CDR2 YYNGEE.

The chain links TRBV2 to TRBJ1-5, with unresolved D. V lost 6 bases and J lost 4, with 10 bases in between. Germline-derived CDR1 and CDR2 are SNHLY and FYNNEI. This CDR3 is built from 13 residues. CDR3 sequence: CASRPEGNQPQHF. The CDR3 nucleotides read TGTGCCAGCAGACCAGAGGGAAATCAGCCCCAGCATTTT. The full variable domain, with the rest looked up from reference TRBV2 and TRBJ1-5, is EPEVTQTPSHQVTQMGQEVILRCVPISNHLYFYWYRQILGQKVEFLVSFYNNEISEKSEIFDDQFSVERPDGSNFTLKIRSTKLEDSAMYFCASRPEGNQPQHFGDGTRLSIL.

The chain combines TRBV6-6 with TRBJ1-2; TRBD1 might be the D (6 bases). Germline V gene data show CDR1 as MNHNY and CDR2 as SVGAGI (reference sequence). This CDR3 comprises 14 residues. The V end lost 3 bases, the J end lost 13 bases, and 21 bases lay between the germline ends. CDR3 nucleotides: TGTGCCAGCAGTTATCGGGGGGCCCGGGAAGGAGGCACCTTC. Its translation: CASSYRGAREGGTF.

The V gene is TRBV7-2, the J gene TRBJ2-1, with D possibly TRBD2 on 6 matching bases. V lost 3 bases to trimming and J lost 10 bases, with 19 bases between them. Germline V gene data show CDR1 as SGHTA and CDR2 as FQGNSA. This CDR3 region has 15 residues. The chain's CDR3 is CASSFGGPDMGEQFF. In DNA form, the CDR3 reads TGTGCCAGCAGCTTTGGAGGGCCTGACATGGGAGAGCAGTTCTTC.

This clone turned up a few times. The chain employs TRBV10-3 and TRBJ1-3; D unclear. CDR1 and CDR2 (germline): ENHRY, SYGVKD. V dropped 6 bases and J dropped 4 bases, with 10 bases sitting between them. The length of the CDR3 is 13 residues. This CDR3 reads CAISPNTGNTIYF. CDR3 coding DNA: TGTGCCATCAGCCCTAATACCGGAAACACCATATATTTT.

The CDR3 loop is CASSLAGYQETQYF. The CDR3 DNA reads as TGTGCCAGCAGTCTAGCGGGGTACCAAGAGACCCAGTACTTC. This chain joins TRBV27 and TRBJ2-5, with 9 bases that match TRBD2. The CDR3 is 14 amino acids. The ends lost 5 bases at V and 0 bases at J; junction bases unmatched: 1. Germline V gives CDR1 MNHEY, CDR2 SMNVEV (reference sequence).

The rearrangement uses TRBV29-1 and TRBJ2-1; 12 bases fit TRBD1. Trimming cost V 3 bases and J 8 bases; bases outside gene matches: 11. CDR1 is SQVTM, CDR2 ANQGSEA, per germline. The length of the CDR3 is 16 residues. The CDR3 protein is CSVDPWGTGGSDEQFF. CDR3 coding DNA: TGCAGCGTTGACCCGTGGGGGACAGGGGGCAGCGATGAGCAGTTCTTC.

The chain combines TRBV28 with TRBJ2-5, with 9 bases identical to TRBD1. The length of the CDR3 is 15 residues. Trimming at V came to 1 base and at J to 4 bases, leaving 4 bases not matched to a gene. Germline V gene data show CDR1 as MDHEN and CDR2 as SYDVKM. The CDR3 loop is CASSLLGQGGETQYF. Written as DNA, the CDR3 is TGTGCCAGCAGTTTATTGGGACAGGGAGGAGAGACCCAGTACTTC. Supplemented by reference TRBV28 and TRBJ2-5, the full variable domain reads DVKVTQSSRYLVKRTGEKVFLECVQDMDHENMFWYRQDPGLGLRLIYFSYDVKMKEKGDIPEGYSVSREKKERFSLILESASTNQTSMYLCASSLLGQGGETQYFGPGTRLLVL.